The rows below give T cell receptor beta chains drawn from one sample of a study of cytomegalovirus exposure and HLA in healthy donors. Assay: immunoSEQ multiplex PCR; the TCRdb copy retains only in-frame clones and omits some. Here the sample spans some 98,000 clones, approximately 84% being singletons. Sequencing used PBMCs. These receptors all come from a man between 18 and 35 years old in good health and CMV-seropositive. Each CDR3 is given with its conserved first and last residue. D genes are given only for firm matches. For some rows the clone size is stated as once, few or many, or as a class when expanded; others skip it.

once	TRBJ1-6	NA	TRBV14	TGTGCCAGCAGCCTTCGCTCCTATAATTCACCCCTCCACTTT	CASSLRSYNSPLHF
few	TRBJ2-1	TRBD1	TRBV6-1	TGTGCCAGCGTACCGGGACAGGGTTACAATGAGCAGTTCTTC	CASVPGQGYNEQFF
NA	TRBJ1-1	TRBD1	TRBV29-1	TGCAGCGTGGCGGGACAGGGGAACACTGAAGCTTTCTTT	CSVAGQGNTEAFF
NA	TRBJ2-1	NA	TRBV4-3	TGCGCCAGCAGCCGAATTCAGGGGGGACCTTACAATGAGCAGTTCTTC	CASSRIQGGPYNEQFF
NA	TRBJ1-5	TRBD1	TRBV28	TGTGCCAGCAGTGGACAGGGGTCGGGTCAGCCCCAGCATTTT	CASSGQGSGQPQHF
NA	TRBJ2-2	TRBD2	TRBV7-3	TGTGCCAGCAGCTTGACGGGAGGGGACACCGGGGAGCTGTTTTTT	CASSLTGGDTGELFF
NA	TRBJ2-2	NA	TRBV4-3	TGCGCCAGCAGCCAACTTCCGGCGGTTGAGGGCACCGGGGAGCTGTTTTTT	CASSQLPAVEGTGELFF
NA	TRBJ2-7	NA	TRBV9	TGTGCCAGCAGCGTAGGAGGGATCTACGAGCAGTACTTC	CASSVGGIYEQYF
once	TRBJ1-1	NA	TRBV2	TGTGCCAGCAGGGAGGACAGAATGAACACTGAAGCTTTCTTT	CASREDRMNTEAFF
NA	TRBJ2-3	NA	TRBV9	TGTGCCAGCAGCGCCGGGACTGGAAACACAGATACGCAGTATTTT	CASSAGTGNTDTQYF
NA	TRBJ1-5	TRBD1	TRBV27	TGTGCCAGCAGTTCATGGACAGGGACGGATCGCAATCAGCCCCAGCATTTT	CASSSWTGTDRNQPQHF
NA	TRBJ1-5	NA	TRBV2	TGTGCCAGCAGTCCCGACATCGGCAATCAGCCCCAGCATTTT	CASSPDIGNQPQHF
NA	TRBJ1-1	NA	TRBV7-8	TGTGCCAGCAGCGAGGGACTGCTGAACACTGAAGCTTTCTTT	CASSEGLLNTEAFF
NA	TRBJ2-3	TRBD2	TRBV7-8	TGTGCCAGCAGACCTAGCGGGAGTTTTGTAGATACGCAGTATTTT	CASRPSGSFVDTQYF
NA	TRBJ2-7	NA	TRBV28	TGTGCCAGCAGCCCCTTGTTAGACGAGCAGTACTTC	CASSPLLDEQYF
NA	TRBJ2-2	TRBD2	TRBV10-3	TGTGCCATCAGTGAGCAGGGACTAGCGAACACCGGGGAGCTGTTTTTT	CAISEQGLANTGELFF
NA	TRBJ2-1	NA	TRBV2	TGTGCCAGCAGTGATGCGGGATTTAGTGTAGATGAGCAGTTCTTC	CASSDAGFSVDEQFF
NA	TRBJ1-2	NA	TRBV19	TGTGCCACCCGTGACACCTCATATGGCTACACCTTC	CATRDTSYGYTF
NA	TRBJ1-5	TRBD1	TRBV28	TGTGCCAGCAGTTATACAGGGGGCAGACAGCCCCAGCATTTT	CASSYTGGRQPQHF
NA	TRBJ2-2	NA	TRBV5-1	TGCGCCAGCAGCCCCGGACTGGGAAACGGGGAGCTGTTTTTT	CASSPGLGNGELFF
NA	TRBJ2-7	TRBD2	TRBV29-1	TGCAGCGTAGAAACGGGGACTAGCTTCGACGAGCAGTACTTC	CSVETGTSFDEQYF
NA	TRBJ2-1	TRBD2	TRBV15	TGTGCCACCAGCAGACAAGGACTAGCGGATTACAATGAGCAGTTCTTC	CATSRQGLADYNEQFF
NA	TRBJ1-1	TRBD1	TRBV25-1	TGTGCCAGCAGTGACGCAAGGACAGGGAACACTGAAGCTTTCTTT	CASSDARTGNTEAFF
once	TRBJ2-2	TRBD2	TRBV7-2	TGTGCCAGCAGCTTAGGGTCGCGGGGGGGCATCACCGGGGAGCTGTTTTTT	CASSLGSRGGITGELFF
NA	TRBJ2-7	TRBD1	TRBV27	TGTGCCAGCAGTTTATTGGGACAGGGTATCTACGAGCAGTACTTC	CASSLLGQGIYEQYF
NA	TRBJ2-1	NA	TRBV14	TGTGCCAGCAGCCTCGGGGCGGGACGGCTAGACAATGAGCAGTTCTTC	CASSLGAGRLDNEQFF
few	TRBJ1-2	TRBD1	TRBV19	TGTGCCAGTAAGACAGGGCCTTCTTCCTATGGCTACACCTTC	CASKTGPSSYGYTF
once	TRBJ1-3	NA	TRBV7-9	TGTGCCAGCAGCGTAATTGGAAACACCATATATTTT	CASSVIGNTIYF
NA	TRBJ1-1	NA	TRBV5-4	TGTGCCAGCAGCTTGGGCAGTGCGAACACTGAAGCTTTCTTT	CASSLGSANTEAFF
NA	TRBJ2-1	NA	TRBV5-1	TGCGCCAGCAGCTTGATACAGGGACCTTACAATGAGCAGTTCTTC	CASSLIQGPYNEQFF
few	TRBJ2-3	TRBD1	TRBV29-1	TGCAGCGTAAGACAGGGCGGCACAGATACGCAGTATTTT	CSVRQGGTDTQYF
once	TRBJ1-2	NA	TRBV25-1	TGTGCCAGCAGTGAGTCTCTCCACTATGGCTACACCTTC	CASSESLHYGYTF
once	TRBJ1-2	NA	TRBV7-9	TGTGCCAGCAGCTTAGAACAGGGCGCCTATGGCTACACCTTC	CASSLEQGAYGYTF
NA	TRBJ2-6	NA	TRBV5-1	TGCGCCAGCAGCTTAGGGGGGGTTTCCTCTGGGGCCAACGTCCTGACTTTC	CASSLGGVSSGANVLTF
NA	TRBJ2-3	NA	TRBV11-3	TGTGCCAGCAGCTTAGGTCGTGCGGAAAGCACAGATACGCAGTATTTT	CASSLGRAESTDTQYF
NA	TRBJ2-7	NA	TRBV27	TGTGCCAGCAGCGAGTACGGCGGGACAGATTATTACGAGCAGTACTTC	CASSEYGGTDYYEQYF
NA	TRBJ1-2	TRBD1	TRBV7-3	TGTGCCAGCAGCGACTTGACAGGGGTGGATGGCTACACCTTC	CASSDLTGVDGYTF
few	TRBJ2-7	NA	TRBV11-3	TGTGCCAGCAGCTTAGTGCGGTCATCCAGGGAGGCCTACGAGCAGTACTTC	CASSLVRSSREAYEQYF
medium-sized	TRBJ2-7	TRBD2	TRBV7-8	TGTGCCAGCAGCTGGACTAGCGGGGGGGAATACGAGCAGTACTTC	CASSWTSGGEYEQYF
NA	TRBJ1-4	NA	TRBV6-6	TGTGCCAGCATGGGGAGTAATGAAAAACTGTTTTTT	CASMGSNEKLFF
NA	TRBJ2-5	NA	TRBV29-1	TGCAGCGTTGAACTGGAGACAGTTCAAGAGACCCAGTACTTC	CSVELETVQETQYF
NA	TRBJ2-2	TRBD1	TRBV4-3	TGCGCCAGCAGCCAAGTTCAGACAGGGACGGCCGGGGAGCTGTTTTTT	CASSQVQTGTAGELFF
NA	TRBJ2-7	NA	TRBV2	TGTGCCAGCAGTGATTTGCGGGGGCGCCTTTCCTACGAGCAGTACTTC	CASSDLRGRLSYEQYF
NA	TRBJ2-2	TRBD1	TRBV6-6	TGTGCCAGCAGTCAACCCCTGACAGGGGGGACCGGGGAGCTGTTTTTT	CASSQPLTGGTGELFF